Following are 31 T cell receptor beta chains from one sample sequenced in a study of OX40 agonist ivuxolimab in advanced cancers. Clones were read by immunoSEQ multiplex PCR, and TCRdb kept only the in-frame ones, dropping some. The table has about 66,000 clones, around four fifths seen once. The specimen was CD4+ or CD8+ T cells sorted from blood, collected in a trial of the OX40 agonist ivuxolimab. Source of these receptors: an adult with an advanced solid tumor such as melanoma, head and neck, liver or kidney cancer.

A few counts support this clone. The rearrangement joins TRBV7-6 to TRBJ1-5; D is perhaps TRBD1 (6 bases). V was shortened by 7 bases and J by 6 bases, with 16 bases between the two germline ends. Germline-derived CDR1 and CDR2 are SGHVS and FNYEAQ. The CDR3 extends over 14 amino acids. CDR3 nucleotide sequence: TGTGCCAGCACCGACGGACAGTCGGGTCAGCCCCAGCATTTT. It yields the protein CASTDGQSGQPQHF.

This clone was seen a handful of times. J is TRBJ2-7 and V is TRBV5-1, with D unresolved. This CDR3 is built from 11 residues. The germline CDR1 and CDR2 sequences are SGHRS and YFSETQ. Trimming took off 1 base at V and 7 bases at J, with 6 bases between the two ends. The chain's CDR3 is CASSLRDEQYF. The CDR3, as DNA: TGCGCCAGCAGCTTGAGGGATGAGCAGTACTTC.

The V and J genes are TRBV19 and TRBJ1-1; D is possibly TRBD1 (5 bases). Germline V gives CDR1 LNHDA, CDR2 SQIVND (reference sequence). The length of the CDR3 is 12 residues. The V end was cut by 4 bases, the J end by 4 bases, with 7 bases between. DNA for the CDR3: TGTGCCAGTAGTACAGGGCCCACTGAAGCTTTCTTT. Its protein is CASSTGPTEAFF.

The genes are TRBV6-6 and TRBJ2-5, with D perhaps matching TRBD2 (6 bases). This CDR3 region has 14 residues. From germline, CDR1 is MNHNY and CDR2 SVGAGI (reference sequence). Trimming removed 1 base at V and 2 bases at J, with 8 bases between. The CDR3 coding sequence is TGTGCCAGCAGTTACTGGGGGGTGCAAGAGACCCAGTACTTC. Translating it yields CASSYWGVQETQYF.

This clone has just one count. V is TRBV19 and J is TRBJ2-4; 7 bases line up with TRBD1. CDR3 length equals 18 residues. The germline CDR1 and CDR2 sequences are LNHDA and SQIVND (reference sequence). With V trimmed by 1 base and J by 0 bases, 9 bases remained unmatched. The CDR3 reads CASSIGWTGALAKNIQYF. DNA of the CDR3: TGTGCCAGTAGTATAGGTTGGACAGGCGCTCTAGCCAAAAACATTCAGTACTTC. The complete variable domain, with remaining parts taken from reference TRBV19 and TRBJ2-4, reads DGGITQSPKYLFRKEGQNVTLSCEQNLNHDAMYWYRQDPGQGLRLIYYSQIVNDFQKGDIAEGYSVSREKKESFPLTVTSAQKNPTAFYLCASSIGWTGALAKNIQYFGAGTRLSVL.

This chain uses TRBV2 with TRBJ1-5, with 9 bases lining up with TRBD1. The ends lost 5 bases at V and 2 bases at J; junction bases unmatched: 4. This CDR3 region has 15 residues. The germline V gene has CDR1 SNHLY and CDR2 FYNNEI. In nucleotides, the CDR3 is TGTGCCAGCAGTTGGGACAGGGCTGGCAATCAGCCCCAGCATTTT. It codes for CASSWDRAGNQPQHF.

CDR3 sequence reads: CASSQSVRFTEETQYF. Here the CDR3 DNA reads TGCGCCAGCAGTCAATCGGTCCGGTTCACCGAAGAGACCCAGTACTTC. The chain combines TRBV23-1 with TRBJ2-5; D ambiguous. TRBV23-1 carries the ORF label, with uncertain function. The CDR3 is 16 residues long. The V gene lost 0 bases and the J gene lost 3 bases, with 14 bases spanning the gap.

V and J are TRBV19 and TRBJ1-5; TRBD1 is a possible D gene (6 bases). V was trimmed by 6 bases and J by 3 bases, leaving 15 bases between them. Germline assignment: CDR1 LNHDA and CDR2 SQIVND (reference sequence). There are 15 residues in the CDR3. CDR3 amino acids: CASRSGAGDNQPQHF. Here the CDR3 DNA reads TGTGCCAGTAGAAGCGGGGCAGGGGACAATCAGCCCCAGCATTTT.

This chain connects TRBV5-4 to TRBJ2-7; tentatively, D is TRBD2 (7 bases). The V and J ends lost 4 bases and 3 bases respectively, with 14 bases between them. CDR3 length: 14 amino acids. CDR1 SGHNT and CDR2 YYREEE come from the germline V gene (reference sequence). CDR3 in DNA: TGTGCCAGCAGCCGCGGGGGCCCTAGCTACGAGCAGTACTTC. It translates to CASSRGGPSYEQYF.

This clone was counted once. V and J are TRBV6-5 and TRBJ1-1, with 9 nucleotides matching TRBD1. CDR1 is MNHEY and CDR2 is SVGAGI in the germline V gene. J gave up 11 bases and V 7 bases, and 8 bases lay outside the gene matches. The CDR3 has 12 residues. CDR3 bases: TGTGCCAGCACCCGGACAGGGGCAATGGCTTTCTTT. Its translation: CASTRTGAMAFF.

The sample holds a few counts of this clone. The V call is TRBV28, the J call TRBJ1-2; D not resolved. There are 13 residues in the CDR3. Trimming left V 1 base short and J 2 bases short, with 5 bases between. Germline CDR1 and CDR2: MDHEN and SYDVKM. This chain's CDR3 is CASSLSQNYGYTF. The CDR3 DNA is TGTGCCAGCAGTTTATCCCAGAACTATGGCTACACCTTC.

The rearrangement joins TRBV5-1 to TRBJ2-2; D might be TRBD1 (5 bases). Between the trimmed V and J ends, which lost 0 bases and 3 bases, there was a span of 9 bases. The CDR3 has 15 residues. CDR1 and CDR2 from the germline V gene are SGHRS and YFSETQ. The CDR3 spells CASSLEGVHTGELFF. CDR3 sequence (DNA): TGCGCCAGCAGCTTGGAAGGGGTGCACACCGGGGAGCTGTTTTTT.

The genes are TRBV5-1 and TRBJ1-5, with unresolved D. Germline V CDR1 and CDR2: SGHRS, YFSETQ. Trimming removed 4 bases from V and 4 bases from J, with 9 bases in between. The CDR3 covers 13 residues. In DNA form, the CDR3 reads TGCGCCAGCAGCAGGGCGGGGAATCAGCCCCAGCATTTT. Its protein product is CASSRAGNQPQHF. Combining the CDR3 with reference TRBV5-1 and TRBJ1-5 gives the whole variable domain KAGVTQTPRYLIKTRGQQVTLSCSPISGHRSVSWYQQTPGQGLQFLFEYFSETQRNKGNFPGRFSGRQFSNSRSEMNVSTLELGDSALYLCASSRAGNQPQHFGDGTRLSIL.

This chain connects TRBV19 to TRBJ2-7; 7 bases align to TRBD1. This CDR3 is 16 amino acids long. V was pared by 5 bases and J by 2 bases, with 12 bases of the junction left unmatched. The germline V gene encodes CDR1 LNHDA and CDR2 SQIVND (reference sequence). Here the CDR3 reads CASSQRGPGRAYEQYF. CDR3 coding DNA: TGTGCCAGTAGTCAAAGGGGGCCTGGGCGGGCCTACGAGCAGTACTTC.

This clone has only one observation. The V and J genes are TRBV28 and TRBJ1-2, with 9 positions matching TRBD1. The germline V gene encodes CDR1 MDHEN and CDR2 SYDVKM. The V and J ends lost 1 base and 4 bases, in that order; junction bases with no gene match: 13. CDR3 length: 18 residues. As DNA, the CDR3 is TGTGCCAGCAGTTTATATCCCACATCTGGGACAGGGCGCTATGGCTACACCTTC. This translates into CASSLYPTSGTGRYGYTF.

V gene TRBV11-2 combines with J gene TRBJ2-7; possibly TRBD2 for D (6 bases). Trimming left V 1 base short and J 3 bases short, with 16 bases between. The germline CDR1 and CDR2 sequences are SGHAT and FQNNGV. CDR3 length equals 16 residues. In DNA form, the CDR3 reads TGTGCCAGCAGCTTAGGGGAGACTAGATTGGACTACGAGCAGTACTTC. This translates into CASSLGETRLDYEQYF.

V gene TRBV6-6 combines with J gene TRBJ2-3; D gene unclear. The CDR3 loop spans 13 amino acids. V was pared by 5 bases and J by 6 bases, with 12 bases between. Germline CDR1 is MNHNY and CDR2 is SVGAGI (reference sequence). DNA for the CDR3: TGTGCCAGCAGTCCCCCGGGCCAGGATACGCAGTATTTT. Translation: CASSPPGQDTQYF.

This rearrangement joins TRBV29-1 to TRBJ1-1; perhaps TRBD1 as D (5 bases). The CDR3 covers 15 residues. Germline V gives CDR1 SQVTM, CDR2 ANQGSEA. V gave up 2 bases and J gave up 6 bases, with 19 bases separating them. CDR3 bases: TGCAGCGTTGAAATAAGGTCGGAGGGGTGGCCTGAAGCTTTCTTT. Amino acids: CSVEIRSEGWPEAFF.

This clone was observed a few times. This sequence joins TRBV7-9 and TRBJ2-1; TRBD1 might be the D (6 bases). Germline loops: CDR1 SEHNR, CDR2 FQNEAQ (reference sequence). Trimming pared 5 bases from V and 0 bases from J, leaving 14 bases between. The CDR3 sequence is 16 residues long. This chain's CDR3 is CASSIRGRSSYNEQFF. CDR3 nucleotides: TGTGCCAGCAGCATCAGGGGCAGGAGCTCCTACAATGAGCAGTTCTTC.

The rearrangement uses TRBV19 and TRBJ2-1; unclear D gene. The CDR3 is 14 amino acids. CDR1 LNHDA and CDR2 SQIVND come from the germline V gene (reference sequence). V lost 6 bases to trimming and J lost 2 bases, with 11 bases between them. The CDR3 DNA follows: TGTGCCAGTAGGGGGATTCGGGCCTACAATGAGCAGTTCTTC. Its translation: CASRGIRAYNEQFF.

The DNA of the CDR3 is TGTGCCAGCAGCTCCGGGACAGGGGGCATTTATGGCTACACCTTC. Residues: CASSSGTGGIYGYTF. The V and J genes are TRBV7-2 and TRBJ1-2; 12 bases line up with TRBD1. The CDR3 has 15 residues. The trim removed 4 bases at V and 5 bases at J, leaving 5 bases unmatched. Germline-derived CDR1 and CDR2 are SGHTA and FQGNSA.

This chain links TRBV15 with TRBJ2-3, with 7 bases lining up with TRBD1. The CDR3 length is 15 residues. J lost 4 bases, V lost 3 bases, and 7 bases had no gene match. From germline, CDR1 is LNHNV and CDR2 YYDKDF (reference sequence). This chain's CDR3 is CATSRGQLEPDTQYF. In nucleotides, the CDR3 is TGTGCCACCAGCAGGGGACAGCTAGAGCCAGATACGCAGTATTTT.

The CDR3 region is CATSAWQGVETQYF. The CDR3 DNA reads TGTGCCACGTCCGCTTGGCAGGGGGTAGAGACCCAGTACTTC. This chain uses TRBV6-5 with TRBJ2-5; 7 bases match TRBD1. V trimming: 10 bases; J trimming: 4 bases; junction bases outside the gene matches: 12. CDR1 and CDR2 from the germline V gene are MNHEY and SVGAGI. This CDR3 contains 14 residues.

This rearrangement joins TRBV15 to TRBJ1-5; D not resolved. CDR1 is LNHNV, CDR2 YYDKDF, per germline (reference sequence). V was pared by 6 bases and J by 7 bases, with 10 bases between. This CDR3 has 12 residues. CDR3 region: CATSTASQPQHF. Here the CDR3 DNA reads TGTGCCACCAGTACGGCGAGCCAGCCCCAGCATTTT.

The rearrangement uses TRBV7-2 and TRBJ1-2, with D perhaps TRBD1 (5 bases). From germline, CDR1 is SGHTA and CDR2 FQGNSA. V dropped 2 bases and J dropped 3 bases, with 10 bases sitting between them. The length of the CDR3 is 14 residues. CDR3 amino acids: CASSLRLGDYGYTF. The CDR3 DNA reads as TGTGCCAGCAGCTTAAGGTTGGGGGACTATGGCTACACCTTC.

The chain joins TRBV7-3 to TRBJ2-1; a weak D match, TRBD1 (5 bases). The CDR3 extends over 13 amino acids. Between the trimmed V and J ends, which lost 1 base and 12 bases, there was a span of 13 bases. Germline V gives CDR1 SGHTA, CDR2 FQGTGA. The CDR3 protein is CASSLIGEGAQFF. CDR3 DNA sequence: TGTGCCAGCAGCTTAATAGGGGAAGGGGCGCAGTTCTTC.

V and J are TRBV27 and TRBJ2-7; 7 positions match TRBD2. Germline lookup yields CDR1 MNHEY and CDR2 SMNVEV (reference sequence). This CDR3 is built from 13 residues. Unmatched junction bases numbered 4, after V lost 5 bases and J lost 3 bases. This chain's CDR3 is CASSGLENYEQYF. The DNA for the CDR3 is TGTGCCAGCAGTGGACTAGAAAACTACGAGCAGTACTTC.

The gene calls are TRBV6-1 and TRBJ2-7; TRBD2 might be the D (6 bases). Germline V gene lookup returns CDR1 MNHNS and CDR2 SASEGT. V was pared by 3 bases and J by 5 bases, with 17 bases between. This CDR3 comprises 15 residues. In DNA, the CDR3 is TGTGCCAGCAGTGAGCGGGTAGCCTCGGGGGACGAGCAGTACTTC. Translating gives CASSERVASGDEQYF.

By share, this clone ranks as medium-sized (0.01 to 0.1%). The chain recombines TRBV27 with TRBJ1-4; 9 bases align to TRBD1. The CDR3 covers 15 residues. The V and J ends lost 5 bases and 6 bases, in that order; junction bases with no gene match: 7. Germline CDR1 reads MNHEY; CDR2 reads SMNVEV (reference sequence). The CDR3 DNA reads as TGTGCCAGCAGTCCCACAGGGGGCAGAGATGAAAAACTGTTTTTT. Translating gives CASSPTGGRDEKLFF.

The chain employs TRBV5-1 and TRBJ1-1; D is unclear. Deletions cut 0 bases from V and 11 bases from J, with 23 bases between. From germline, CDR1 is SGHRS and CDR2 YFSETQ. This CDR3 has 16 residues. The DNA for the CDR3 is TGCGCCAGCAGCTTGGTGGCTCGGCCCCGAGAACACTCGGCTTTCTTT. This codes for CASSLVARPREHSAFF.

The J gene is TRBJ2-3, the V gene TRBV15; a weak D match, TRBD2 (5 bases). V was pared by 4 bases and J by 2 bases, with 7 bases between. The germline V gene has CDR1 LNHNV and CDR2 YYDKDF (reference sequence). The CDR3 is made up of 13 amino acids. The CDR3, as DNA: TGTGCCACCAGCACGGGGAACACAGATACGCAGTATTTT. This gives the protein CATSTGNTDTQYF.